The clone carrying this TCR beta chain was found once. The CDR3 is made up of 15 amino acids. The V gene's germline CDR1 is LGHNA and CDR2 YNFKEQ. V lost 0 bases and J 3 bases, leaving 12 bases between the germline ends. Sequenced by immunoSEQ multiplex PCR; TCRdb stores in-frame clones only, minus some. The sample lists around 6,200 clones, approximately 87% occurring once. The sample originates from a study of T cell clonotyping in hematopoietic cell transplantation. The J gene is TRBJ2-7, the V gene TRBV4-2, with a possible D match to TRBD2 (5 bases). Sequenced here: peripheral blood mononuclear cells, sampled 100 days after allogeneic stem cell transplant. This clonotype was obtained from a female patient in her forties or fifties who had an allogeneic stem cell transplant from a related donor, so the T cells may come from the graft donor. Some clones in this sample may be carry-over from other donors' samples. CDR3 sequence: CASSQDSANLYEQYF. Written as DNA, the CDR3 is TGTGCCAGCAGCCAAGATAGCGCCAACCTCTACGAGCAGTACTTC.